The 14 T cell receptor beta chains reported below all come from one sample, sequenced in a study of immune evolution from preneoplasia to lung adenocarcinoma. TCRdb's table, derived via immunoSEQ multiplex PCR, lists solely in-frame clones and lacks some. The sample lists 12,000 to 15,000 clones, 81% occurring once. The sample consisted of FFPE minimally invasive lung adenocarcinoma tissue. The origin of the receptors is a person aged 60-80 years with lung adenocarcinoma.

The chain has TRBV4-3 and TRBJ2-7; 9 bases map to TRBD1. The CDR3 extends over 14 amino acids. Germline lookup yields CDR1 LGHNA and CDR2 YSLEER. With 3 bases clipped from V and 6 bases from J, the junction kept 6 bases outside the gene matches. The CDR3 reads CASSHRGTGSEQYF. As DNA, the CDR3 is TGCGCCAGCAGCCACCGAGGGACAGGGTCCGAGCAGTACTTC.

CDR3: CSGGGWGEQFF. The CDR3 DNA reads as TGCAGTGGTGGGGGTTGGGGTGAGCAGTTCTTC. The chain recombines TRBV20-1 with TRBJ2-1; the D gene could be TRBD1 or TRBD2 (5 bases each). Trimming took 7 bases from V and 9 from J, leaving 13 bases between them. Looked up from germline, CDR1 is DFQATT and CDR2 is SNEGSKA (reference sequence). CDR3 length: 11 amino acids.

This clone has a handful of counts. The J gene is TRBJ1-4, the V gene TRBV19, with a tentative D call TRBD1 (5 bases). Looked up from germline, CDR1 is LNHDA and CDR2 is SQIVND (reference sequence). The V end lost 10 bases, the J end lost 2 bases, and 14 bases lay between the germline ends. CDR3 length equals 14 residues. The CDR3 sequence is CATNTRGTNEKLFF. DNA for the CDR3: TGTGCCACCAATACGAGGGGTACTAATGAAAAACTGTTTTTT. The full variable domain, its missing parts supplied by reference TRBV19 and TRBJ1-4, is DGGITQSPKYLFRKEGQNVTLSCEQNLNHDAMYWYRQDPGQGLRLIYYSQIVNDFQKGDIAEGYSVSREKKESFPLTVTSAQKNPTAFYLCATNTRGTNEKLFFGSGTQLSVL.

The V and J genes are TRBV7-9 and TRBJ2-1, with 8 bases aligning to TRBD1. V dropped 3 bases and J dropped 4; count of bases not matched to a gene: 11. The CDR3 covers 17 residues. Germline lookup yields CDR1 SEHNR and CDR2 FQNEAQ (reference sequence). This CDR3 is CASSFAPQGAIYNEQFF. The CDR3 DNA reads as TGTGCCAGCAGCTTCGCCCCGCAGGGGGCTATTTACAATGAGCAGTTCTTC.

The chain links TRBV7-9 to TRBJ2-1, with 8 bases identical to TRBD2. CDR1 and CDR2 from the germline V gene are SEHNR and FQNEAQ (reference sequence). This CDR3 comprises 17 residues. V was pared by 5 bases and J by 0 bases, with 9 bases of the junction left unmatched. This CDR3 reads CASSPRRLAGSYNEQFF. The CDR3 nucleotides read TGTGCCAGCAGCCCCCGGAGGCTAGCGGGCTCCTACAATGAGCAGTTCTTC.

This clone was seen a single time. CDR3 sequence: CASSPAGDNIQYF. Here the CDR3 DNA reads TGTGCCAGCAGCCCCGCGGGGGATAACATTCAGTACTTC. V usage is TRBV28 and J usage is TRBJ2-4; 7 nucleotides agree with TRBD2. The CDR3 sequence is 13 residues long. The V gene's germline CDR1 is MDHEN and CDR2 SYDVKM. V trimming: 6 bases; J trimming: 7 bases; junction bases outside the gene matches: 6.

V is TRBV12-5 and J is TRBJ2-3, with 14 bases lining up with TRBD2. The V gene's germline CDR1 is LGHNT and CDR2 FRNRAP. The CDR3 extends over 17 amino acids. V lost 1 base to trimming and J lost 4 bases; unmatched junction nucleotides: 4. The CDR3 DNA is TGTGCTAGTGGTTTGGGGACTAGCGGGGGGACCCCAGATACGCAGTATTTT. Amino acids: CASGLGTSGGTPDTQYF.

This chain uses TRBV11-2 with TRBJ1-1, with D tentatively TRBD1 (6 bases). This CDR3 region has 17 residues. Germline loops: CDR1 SGHAT, CDR2 FQNNGV. V shed 5 bases and J shed 0 bases, with 19 bases lying between them. For the CDR3, the DNA is TGTGCCAGCAGCCAGACAGGACAGAACACTATGAACACTGAAGCTTTCTTT. Residues: CASSQTGQNTMNTEAFF.

The rearrangement joins TRBV28 to TRBJ2-6; a possible D gene is TRBD1 (5 bases). This CDR3 region has 17 residues. CDR1 is MDHEN, CDR2 SYDVKM, per germline. V lost 5 bases, J lost 4 bases, and 18 bases lay in between. The CDR3 nucleotides read TGTGCCAGCAGTCCCCCAGGGCGAGGTTTAGGGGCCAACGTCCTGACTTTC. It is translated as CASSPPGRGLGANVLTF.

CDR3 sequence (DNA): TGTGCCAGCAGCCGGGACTGGGGCAATGAGCAGTTCTTC. Its protein product is CASSRDWGNEQFF. J is TRBJ2-1 and V is TRBV9; D is perhaps TRBD2 (6 bases). CDR3 size: 13 residues. The V end was cut by 4 bases, the J end by 6 bases, with 11 bases between. Germline CDR1 reads SGDLS; CDR2 reads YYNGEE.

The CDR3 DNA is TGTGCCAGCAGCCTACTAGACGTACCCCGTACCTACAATGAGCAGTTCTTC. Translating gives CASSLLDVPRTYNEQFF. The chain employs TRBV7-2 and TRBJ2-1; perhaps TRBD2 as D (5 bases). In germline, CDR1 is SGHTA, CDR2 FQGNSA. The CDR3 totals 17 residues. Between the trimmed V and J ends, which lost 5 bases and 2 bases, there was a span of 19 bases.

This chain joins TRBV25-1 and TRBJ2-1; 8 nucleotides agree with TRBD2. Trimming at V came to 5 bases and at J to 4 bases, leaving 7 bases not matched to a gene. The CDR3 totals 15 residues. Germline loops: CDR1 MGHDK, CDR2 SYGVNS. This CDR3 reads CASSRSGSVYNEQFF. CDR3 sequence (DNA): TGTGCCAGCAGTAGGAGCGGGAGTGTGTACAATGAGCAGTTCTTC.

J is TRBJ2-5 and V is TRBV30, with unresolved D. The germline CDR1 and CDR2 sequences are GTSNPN and SVGIG (reference sequence). This CDR3 region has 12 residues. Trimming shortened V by 1 base and J by 5 bases, and 8 bases separated the two germline ends. The CDR3 DNA sequence: TGTGCCTGGAGTGGCCAACGGGAGACCCAGTACTTC. Its translation is CAWSGQRETQYF. The variable domain in full, with the rest retrieved from reference TRBV30 and TRBJ2-5, is SQTIHQWPATLVQPVGSPLSLECTVEGTSNPNLYWYRQAAGRGLQLLFYSVGIGQISSEVPQNLSASRPQDRQFILSSKKLLLSDSGFYLCAWSGQRETQYFGPGTRLLVL.

This clone was detected only a few times. The chain employs TRBV4-1 and TRBJ1-1; 9 nucleotides match TRBD1. The CDR3 totals 15 residues. The ends lost 4 bases at V and 4 bases at J; junction bases unmatched: 7. The germline gives CDR1 MGHRA, CDR2 YSYEKL. In DNA form, the CDR3 reads TGCGCCAGCAGCCCACGGACAGGGGATGGCACTGAAGCTTTCTTT. It codes for CASSPRTGDGTEAFF.